Here is one T cell receptor (beta chain) with its context. Which antigen it targets is not known. The input lacks base qualities; no much larger clone sits a single base away. TCR CDR3 regions were amplified from genomic DNA by multiplex PCR using the deep immunoSEQ assay. Extracted genomic DNA from each cell subset was distributed evenly across all wells of several immunoSEQ 96-well plates, and each plate was treated as a replicate. For sorted subsets, approximately 200 ng of genomic DNA, equivalent to around 31,000 T cell genomes, went into each replicate PCR. Purified libraries were quantified with a Qubit 3.0 fluorometer, sized on a Bioanalyzer 2100, and re-quantified with the KAPA Library Quantification kit. Every immunoSEQ 96-well plate was sequenced on a separate single-read 150-cycle Illumina NextSeq 550 flow cell. The original methods were these. Because only junctional sequences without quality scores were contained in the immunoSEQ output, filtering matching that applied to full-length reads could not be performed. Sequences were annotated with PyIR, a Python wrapper for IgBLAST v1.9, and V/J genes and CDR3 were assigned using IMGT germline references. Any read was removed if the V/J assignment was weak (E-value above 1e-6), the CDR3 was missing, or the read contained stop codons, out-of-frame junctions, or ambiguous translated residues. A V3J clonotype was defined by an identical inferred V gene, J gene, and CDR3 amino acid sequence. Percentage overlap between repertoires was computed as shared unique clonotypes divided by the size of the smaller repertoire. RTK rarefaction, the Chao1 estimator, and Recon v2.1 estimates of unobserved clonotypes were used to assess repertoire richness. Generation probabilities were computed with OLGA for all TCRbeta clonotypes obtained by the gDNA method from a handful of donors. The clones in this table, taken by TCRdb from immuneACCESS, are in-frame only. Not every clone is retained; where verified, under half of the shortfall comes from an unresolved V gene, and the cause of the rest is unknown. The V and J calls and clone size were taken over from that table, and D and trimming were inferred from the DNA. In all, the sample holds approximately 590,000 clones, and 95% to 96% of those were seen once. Together, the top ten hold 0.11% of the sample.

CD8 naive samples were obtained by positive selection for CCR7 among CD45RO-negative cells, yielding a CD45RA+CCR7+ population from which TemRA cells were excluded. Healthy HIV-negative adults with no recently reported acute infections or vaccinations were included as donors. Every donor was a Caucasian adult living in Nashville, Tennessee, USA. After blood collection by leukapheresis, PBMCs were isolated using Ficoll-Histopaque density gradient centrifugation and then cryopreserved in the vapor phase of liquid nitrogen. Purity and quantity of every magnetically sorted T cell population were checked by analytical flow cytometry. Genomic DNA was isolated from every sorted fraction and measured by UV absorbance on a Nanodrop 2000c. There are 17 amino acids in the CDR3, from cysteine to phenylalanine inclusive. The read is trimmed to its CDR3 DNA, 51 bases read in frame from base 1. Here V drops 4 bases and J drops 4 bases, and the junction holds 10 bases not matched to any gene. CDR1 and CDR2 are drawn from the germline V gene: ENHRY, SYGVKD.

The data were obtained in a study of shared clonotypes between healthy human individuals (dated by TCRdb to between 2020 and 2021). At the level of the whole study: A couple of women and a few men aged 18 to 49 years were included in the cohort. Per donor, three plates each were used for CD4 naive and CD4 memory, two for CD8 naive, and one for CD8 memory. The study deeply sequenced blood TCR repertoires of about 5 healthy adults to estimate repertoire size and the extent of clonotype sharing between individuals. Libraries were prepared and TCR repertoires were sequenced by different laboratories using diverse techniques, in order to increase sequencing depth and limit assay-specific biases. Each donor's leukapheresis produced roughly between roughly 0.85 and 10 billion PBMCs. Paper-wide results and their limitations: Compared with non-shared clonotypes, clonotypes shared by all four sorted-subset donors had higher generation probabilities. Incomplete sequencing was indicated by rarefaction of sorted-subset datasets, despite the large sequencing depth. Larger estimated clonotype richness was generally found for naive subsets than for memory subsets. Only blood was sampled, and tissue TCR repertoires likely differ from those in blood. Sharing across a few donors was observed for about 5% of naive CD4, 3.5% of naive CD8, about 2.5% of memory CD4, and roughly 0.43% of memory CD8 clonotypes. The small number of donors limited the genetic and exposure-history diversity represented. Pairwise subsampling indicated that sequencing depth was expected to affect the degree of clonotype sharing among donors.

The receptor's source is a woman aged 25 to 39 in good health. The receptor chain draws on TRBV10-3 and TRBJ2-1, with TRBD2 matching 10 junction bases. The sequenced sample consisted of naive CD8+ T cells sorted from blood. In the paper's terms, the cell subset or site label means: CD45RA+CCR7+. The DNA is as follows: TGTGCCATCAGTGGAGGACTAGCGGATCGGAGATACAATGAGCAGTTCTTC. It translates to CAISGGLADRRYNEQFF.